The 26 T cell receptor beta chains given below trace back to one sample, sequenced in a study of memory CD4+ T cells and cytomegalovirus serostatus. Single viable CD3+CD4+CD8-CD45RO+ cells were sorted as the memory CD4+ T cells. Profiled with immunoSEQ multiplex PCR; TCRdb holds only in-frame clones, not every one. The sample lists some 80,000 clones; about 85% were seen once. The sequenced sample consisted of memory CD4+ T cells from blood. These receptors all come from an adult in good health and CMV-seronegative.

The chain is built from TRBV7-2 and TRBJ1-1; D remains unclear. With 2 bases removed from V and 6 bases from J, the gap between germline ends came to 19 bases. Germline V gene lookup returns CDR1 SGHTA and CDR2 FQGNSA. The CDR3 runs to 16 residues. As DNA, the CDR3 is TGTGCCAGCAGCTTAAGGCCGGTTTCTCAGACGGCTGAAGCTTTCTTT. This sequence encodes CASSLRPVSQTAEAFF.

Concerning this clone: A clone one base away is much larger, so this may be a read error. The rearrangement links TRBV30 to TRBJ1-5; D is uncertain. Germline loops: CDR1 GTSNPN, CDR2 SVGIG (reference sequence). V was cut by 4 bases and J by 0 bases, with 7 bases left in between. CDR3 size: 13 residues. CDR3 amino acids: CAWNGDSNQPQHF. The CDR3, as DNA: TGTGCCTGGAACGGGGATAGCAATCAGCCCCAGCATTTT.

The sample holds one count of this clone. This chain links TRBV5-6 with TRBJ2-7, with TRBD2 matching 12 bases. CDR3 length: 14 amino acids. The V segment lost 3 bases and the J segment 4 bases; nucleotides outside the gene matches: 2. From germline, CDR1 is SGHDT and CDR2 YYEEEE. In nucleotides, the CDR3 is TGTGCCAGCAGCTCGACTAGCGGGGGTTACGAGCAGTACTTC. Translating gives CASSSTSGGYEQYF.

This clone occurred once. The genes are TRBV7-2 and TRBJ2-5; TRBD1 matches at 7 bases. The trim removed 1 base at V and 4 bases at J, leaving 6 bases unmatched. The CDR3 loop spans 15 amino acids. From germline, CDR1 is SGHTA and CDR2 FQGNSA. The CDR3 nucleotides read TGTGCCAGCAGCTTAGATCTGGCAGGGGGAGAGACCCAGTACTTC. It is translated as CASSLDLAGGETQYF.

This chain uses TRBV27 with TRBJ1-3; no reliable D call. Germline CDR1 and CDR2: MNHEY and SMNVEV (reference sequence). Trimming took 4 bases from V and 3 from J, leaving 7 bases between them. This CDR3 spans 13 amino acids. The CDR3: CASSSINGNTIYF. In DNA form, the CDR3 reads TGTGCCAGCAGTTCGATAAATGGAAACACCATATATTTT.

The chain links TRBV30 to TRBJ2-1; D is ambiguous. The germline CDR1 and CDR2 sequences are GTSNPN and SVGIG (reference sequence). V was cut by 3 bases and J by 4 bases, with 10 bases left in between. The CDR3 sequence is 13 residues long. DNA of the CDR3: TGTGCCTGGAGGATTACGGGTTACAATGAGCAGTTCTTC. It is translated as CAWRITGYNEQFF.

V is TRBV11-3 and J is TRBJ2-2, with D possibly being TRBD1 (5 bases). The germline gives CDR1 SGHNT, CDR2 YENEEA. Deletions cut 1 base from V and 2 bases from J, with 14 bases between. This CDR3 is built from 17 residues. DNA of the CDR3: TGTGCCAGCAGCTTAGGGATCGTAGGGGAAAACACCGGGGAGCTGTTTTTT. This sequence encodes CASSLGIVGENTGELFF.

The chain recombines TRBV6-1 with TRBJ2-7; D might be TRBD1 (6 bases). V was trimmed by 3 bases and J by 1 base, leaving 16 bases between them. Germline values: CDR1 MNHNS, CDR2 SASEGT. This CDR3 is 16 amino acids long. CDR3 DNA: TGTGCCAGCAGTGAGTGGGGCACAGGGACATCCTACGAGCAGTACTTC. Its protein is CASSEWGTGTSYEQYF.

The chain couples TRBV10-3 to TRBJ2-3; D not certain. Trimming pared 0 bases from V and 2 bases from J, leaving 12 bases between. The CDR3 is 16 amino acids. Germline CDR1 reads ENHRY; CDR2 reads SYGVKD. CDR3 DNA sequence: TGTGCCATCAGTGAGTCGGCGGAGTCTATCACAGATACGCAGTATTTT. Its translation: CAISESAESITDTQYF.

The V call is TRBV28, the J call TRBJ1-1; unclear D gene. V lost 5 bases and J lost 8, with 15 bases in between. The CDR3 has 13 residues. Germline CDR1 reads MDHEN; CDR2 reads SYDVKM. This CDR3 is CASSPARFGEAFF. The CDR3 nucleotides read TGTGCCAGCAGTCCTGCACGGTTCGGCGAAGCTTTCTTT.

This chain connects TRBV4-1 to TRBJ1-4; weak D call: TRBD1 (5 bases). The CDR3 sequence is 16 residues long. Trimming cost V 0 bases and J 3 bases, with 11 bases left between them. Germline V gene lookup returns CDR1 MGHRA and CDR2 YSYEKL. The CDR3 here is CASSQDPGTANEKLFF. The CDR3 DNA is TGCGCCAGCAGCCAAGATCCAGGGACGGCTAATGAAAAACTGTTTTTT.

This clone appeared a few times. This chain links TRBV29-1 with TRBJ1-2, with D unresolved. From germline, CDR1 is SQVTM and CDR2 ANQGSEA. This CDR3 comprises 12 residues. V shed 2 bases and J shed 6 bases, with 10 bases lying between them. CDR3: CSVESQRDGYTF. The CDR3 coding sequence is TGCAGCGTTGAATCCCAGCGGGATGGCTACACCTTC. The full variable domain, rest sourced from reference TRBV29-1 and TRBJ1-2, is SAVISQKPSRDICQRGTSLTIQCQVDSQVTMMFWYRQQPGQSLTLIATANQGSEATYESGFVIDKFPISRPNLTFSTLTVSNMSPEDSSIYLCSVESQRDGYTFGSGTRLTVV.

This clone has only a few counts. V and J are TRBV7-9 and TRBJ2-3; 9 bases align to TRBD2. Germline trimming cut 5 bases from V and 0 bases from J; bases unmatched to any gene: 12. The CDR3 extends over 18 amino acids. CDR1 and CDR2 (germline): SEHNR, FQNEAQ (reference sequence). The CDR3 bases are TGTGCCAGCAGCCCTCTAGCGGGGACCCGACCTAGCACAGATACGCAGTATTTT. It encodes CASSPLAGTRPSTDTQYF.

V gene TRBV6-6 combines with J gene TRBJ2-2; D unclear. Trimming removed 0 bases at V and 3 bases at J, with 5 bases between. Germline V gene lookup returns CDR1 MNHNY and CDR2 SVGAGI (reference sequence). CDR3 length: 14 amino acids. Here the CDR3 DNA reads TGTGCCAGCAGTTACTCAACCCACACCGGGGAGCTGTTTTTT. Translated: CASSYSTHTGELFF.

The CDR3 sequence: CASGKESNQPQHF. In nucleotides, the CDR3 is TGTGCCAGCGGGAAGGAAAGCAATCAGCCCCAGCATTTT. The rearrangement joins TRBV6-4 to TRBJ1-5; unclear D gene. The germline gives CDR1 MRHNA, CDR2 SNTAGT. The CDR3 is made up of 13 amino acids. The V gene lost 8 bases and the J gene lost 1 base, with 9 bases spanning the gap.

The CDR3 loop reads CASSLSQDGYTF. The CDR3 DNA reads TGCGCCAGCAGCTTGTCACAGGATGGCTACACCTTC. This rearrangement joins TRBV5-1 to TRBJ1-2, with D perhaps matching TRBD1 (5 bases). The V end lost 1 base, the J end lost 6 bases, and 7 bases lay between the germline ends. In germline, CDR1 is SGHRS, CDR2 YFSETQ. CDR3 size: 12 residues. The complete variable domain, with remaining parts taken from reference TRBV5-1 and TRBJ1-2, reads KAGVTQTPRYLIKTRGQQVTLSCSPISGHRSVSWYQQTPGQGLQFLFEYFSETQRNKGNFPGRFSGRQFSNSRSEMNVSTLELGDSALYLCASSLSQDGYTFGSGTRLTVV.

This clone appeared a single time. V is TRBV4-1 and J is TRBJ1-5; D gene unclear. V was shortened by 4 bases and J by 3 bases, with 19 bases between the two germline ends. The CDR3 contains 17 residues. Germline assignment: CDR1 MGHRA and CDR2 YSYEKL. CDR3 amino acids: CASSPGNSAGFNQPQHF. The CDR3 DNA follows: TGCGCCAGCAGCCCCGGAAATTCGGCCGGTTTCAATCAGCCCCAGCATTTT.

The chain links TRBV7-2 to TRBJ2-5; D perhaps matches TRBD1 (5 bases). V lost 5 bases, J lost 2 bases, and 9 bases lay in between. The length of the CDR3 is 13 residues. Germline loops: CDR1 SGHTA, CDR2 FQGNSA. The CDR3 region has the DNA TGTGCCAGCAGCCTAGACAGTCAAGAGACCCAGTACTTC. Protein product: CASSLDSQETQYF. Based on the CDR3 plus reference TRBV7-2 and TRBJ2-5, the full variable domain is GAGVSQSPSNKVTEKGKDVELRCDPISGHTALYWYRQSLGQGLEFLIYFQGNSAPDKSGLPSDRFSAERTGGSVSTLTIQRTQQEDSAVYLCASSLDSQETQYFGPGTRLLVL.

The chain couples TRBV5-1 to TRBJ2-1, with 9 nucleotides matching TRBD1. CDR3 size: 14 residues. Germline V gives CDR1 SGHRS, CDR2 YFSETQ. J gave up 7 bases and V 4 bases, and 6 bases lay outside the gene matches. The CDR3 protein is CASSQGQGLNEQFF. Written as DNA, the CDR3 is TGCGCCAGCAGCCAGGGACAGGGTTTGAATGAGCAGTTCTTC. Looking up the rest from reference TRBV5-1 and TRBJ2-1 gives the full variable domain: KAGVTQTPRYLIKTRGQQVTLSCSPISGHRSVSWYQQTPGQGLQFLFEYFSETQRNKGNFPGRFSGRQFSNSRSEMNVSTLELGDSALYLCASSQGQGLNEQFFGPGTRLTVL.

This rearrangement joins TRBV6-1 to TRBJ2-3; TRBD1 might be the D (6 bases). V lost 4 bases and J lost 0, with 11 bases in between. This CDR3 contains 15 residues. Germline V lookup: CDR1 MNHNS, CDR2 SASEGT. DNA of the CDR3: TGTGCCAGCAGTGGGACAGCTCTGAGCACAGATACGCAGTATTTT. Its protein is CASSGTALSTDTQYF.

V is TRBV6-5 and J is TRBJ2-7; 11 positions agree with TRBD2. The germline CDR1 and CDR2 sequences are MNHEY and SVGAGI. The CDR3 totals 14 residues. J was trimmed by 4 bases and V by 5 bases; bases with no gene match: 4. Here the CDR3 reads CASSETSGAYEQYF. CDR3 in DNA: TGTGCCAGCAGTGAGACTAGCGGGGCGTACGAGCAGTACTTC.

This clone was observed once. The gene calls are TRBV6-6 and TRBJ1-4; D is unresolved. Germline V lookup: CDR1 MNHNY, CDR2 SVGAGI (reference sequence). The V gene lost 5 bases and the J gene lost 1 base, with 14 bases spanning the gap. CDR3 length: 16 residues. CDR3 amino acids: CASSHIWAGTNEKLFF. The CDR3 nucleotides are TGTGCCAGCAGTCACATCTGGGCGGGAACTAATGAAAAACTGTTTTTT.

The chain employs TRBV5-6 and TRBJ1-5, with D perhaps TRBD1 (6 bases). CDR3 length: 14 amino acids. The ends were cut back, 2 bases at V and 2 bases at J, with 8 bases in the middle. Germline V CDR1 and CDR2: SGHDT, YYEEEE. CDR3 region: CASSFRTGNQPQHF. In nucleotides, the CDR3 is TGTGCCAGCAGCTTCAGGACAGGCAATCAGCCCCAGCATTTT.

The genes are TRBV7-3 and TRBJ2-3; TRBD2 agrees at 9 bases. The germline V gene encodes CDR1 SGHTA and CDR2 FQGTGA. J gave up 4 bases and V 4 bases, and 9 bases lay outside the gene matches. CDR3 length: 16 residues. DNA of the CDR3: TGTGCCAGCAGCTCCGTGGTTAGCGGGGGATCAGATACGCAGTATTTT. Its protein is CASSSVVSGGSDTQYF.

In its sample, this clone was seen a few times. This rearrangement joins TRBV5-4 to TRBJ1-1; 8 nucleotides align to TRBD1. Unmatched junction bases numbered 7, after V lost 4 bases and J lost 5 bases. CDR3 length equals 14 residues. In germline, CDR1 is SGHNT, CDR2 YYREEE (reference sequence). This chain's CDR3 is CASSEQGVGTEAFF. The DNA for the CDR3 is TGTGCCAGCAGCGAACAGGGGGTGGGTACTGAAGCTTTCTTT. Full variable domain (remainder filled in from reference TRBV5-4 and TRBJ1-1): ETGVTQSPTHLIKTRGQQVTLRCSSQSGHNTVSWYQQALGQGPQFIFQYYREEENGRGNFPPRFSGLQFPNYSSELNVNALELDDSALYLCASSEQGVGTEAFFGQGTRLTVV.

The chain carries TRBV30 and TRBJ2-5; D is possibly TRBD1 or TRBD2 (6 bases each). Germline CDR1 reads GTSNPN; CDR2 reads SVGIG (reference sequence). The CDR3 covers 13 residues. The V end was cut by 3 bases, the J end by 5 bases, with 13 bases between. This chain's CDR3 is CAWREGGGETQYF. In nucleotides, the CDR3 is TGTGCCTGGAGAGAGGGGGGAGGTGAGACCCAGTACTTC.